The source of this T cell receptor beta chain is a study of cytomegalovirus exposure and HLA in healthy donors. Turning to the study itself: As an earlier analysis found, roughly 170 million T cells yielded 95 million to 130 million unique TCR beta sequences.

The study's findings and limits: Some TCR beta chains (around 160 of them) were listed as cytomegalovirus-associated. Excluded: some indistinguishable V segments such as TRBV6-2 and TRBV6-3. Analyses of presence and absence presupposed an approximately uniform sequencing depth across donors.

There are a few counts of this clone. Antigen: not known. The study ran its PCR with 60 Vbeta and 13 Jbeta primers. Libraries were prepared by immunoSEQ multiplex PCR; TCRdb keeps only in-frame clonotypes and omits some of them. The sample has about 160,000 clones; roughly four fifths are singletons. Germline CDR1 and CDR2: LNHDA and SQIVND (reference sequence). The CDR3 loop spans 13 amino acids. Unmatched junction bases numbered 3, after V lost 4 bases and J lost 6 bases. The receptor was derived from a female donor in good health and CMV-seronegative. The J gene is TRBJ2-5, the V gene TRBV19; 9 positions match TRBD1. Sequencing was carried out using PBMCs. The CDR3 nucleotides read TGTGCCAGTAGTAGGGACAGGGTCAAGACCCAGTACTTC. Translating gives CASSRDRVKTQYF.